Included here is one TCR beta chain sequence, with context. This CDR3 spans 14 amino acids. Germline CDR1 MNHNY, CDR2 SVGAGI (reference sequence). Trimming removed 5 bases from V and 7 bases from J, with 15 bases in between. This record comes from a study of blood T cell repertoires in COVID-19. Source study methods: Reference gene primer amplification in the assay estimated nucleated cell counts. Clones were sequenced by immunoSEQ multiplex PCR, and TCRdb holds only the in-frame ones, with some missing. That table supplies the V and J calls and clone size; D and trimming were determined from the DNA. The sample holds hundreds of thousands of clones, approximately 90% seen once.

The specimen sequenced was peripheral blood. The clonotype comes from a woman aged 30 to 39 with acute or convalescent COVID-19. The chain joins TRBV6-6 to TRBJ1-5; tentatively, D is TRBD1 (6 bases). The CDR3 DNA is TGTGCCAGCAGTCGCACAGGGCTCGGACAGCCCCAGCATTTT. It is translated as CASSRTGLGQPQHF.